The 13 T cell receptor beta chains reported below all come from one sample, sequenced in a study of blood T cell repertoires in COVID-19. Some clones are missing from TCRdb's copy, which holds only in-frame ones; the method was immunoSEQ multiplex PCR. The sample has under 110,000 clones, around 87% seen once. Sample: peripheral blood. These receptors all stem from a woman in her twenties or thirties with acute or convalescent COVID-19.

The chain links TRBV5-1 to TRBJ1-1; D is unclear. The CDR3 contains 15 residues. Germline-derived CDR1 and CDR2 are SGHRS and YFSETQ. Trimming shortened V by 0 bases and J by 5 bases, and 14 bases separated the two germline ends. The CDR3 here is CASSLAGRAGTEAFF. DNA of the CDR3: TGCGCCAGCAGCTTGGCCGGGAGGGCGGGGACTGAAGCTTTCTTT.

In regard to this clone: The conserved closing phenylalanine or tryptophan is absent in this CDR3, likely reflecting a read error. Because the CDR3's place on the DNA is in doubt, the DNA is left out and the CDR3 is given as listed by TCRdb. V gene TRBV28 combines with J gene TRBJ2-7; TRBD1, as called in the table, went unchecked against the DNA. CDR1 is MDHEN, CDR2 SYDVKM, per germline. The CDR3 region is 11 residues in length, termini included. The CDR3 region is CASSSPPNRMI.

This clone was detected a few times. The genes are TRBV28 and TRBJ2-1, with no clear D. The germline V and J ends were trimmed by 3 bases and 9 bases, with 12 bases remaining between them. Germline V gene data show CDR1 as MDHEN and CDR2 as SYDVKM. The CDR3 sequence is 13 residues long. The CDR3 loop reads CASSFRLDLEQFF. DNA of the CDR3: TGTGCCAGCAGTTTTCGTTTAGATCTTGAGCAGTTCTTC.

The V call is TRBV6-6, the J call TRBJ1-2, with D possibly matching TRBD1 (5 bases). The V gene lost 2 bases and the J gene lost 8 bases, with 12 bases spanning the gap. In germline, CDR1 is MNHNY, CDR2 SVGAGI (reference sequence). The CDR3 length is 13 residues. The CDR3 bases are TGTGCCAGCAGTTACGGTTCGGGGGACGGCTACACCTTC. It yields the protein CASSYGSGDGYTF.

The chain's CDR3 is CASSFSVETQYF. The DNA of the CDR3 is TGTGCCAGCAGCTTCAGCGTAGAGACCCAGTACTTC. The chain employs TRBV7-9 and TRBJ2-5; unclear D gene. This CDR3 has 12 residues. V lost 3 bases, J lost 4 bases, and 6 bases lay in between. The germline CDR1 and CDR2 sequences are SEHNR and FQNEAQ (reference sequence).

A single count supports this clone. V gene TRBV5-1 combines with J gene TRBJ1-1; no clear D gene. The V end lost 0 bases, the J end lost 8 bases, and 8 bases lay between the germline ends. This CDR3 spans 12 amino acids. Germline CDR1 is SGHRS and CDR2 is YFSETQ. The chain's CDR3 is CASSLVPGEAFF. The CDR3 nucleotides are TGCGCCAGCAGCTTGGTACCGGGAGAAGCTTTCTTT.

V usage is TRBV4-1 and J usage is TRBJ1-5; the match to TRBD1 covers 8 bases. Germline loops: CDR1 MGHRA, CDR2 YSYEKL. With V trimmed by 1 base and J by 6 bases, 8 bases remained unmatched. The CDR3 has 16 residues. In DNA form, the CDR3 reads TGCGCCAGCAGCCAAGGAGCAGGGGGCGTGGGTCAGCCCCAGCATTTT. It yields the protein CASSQGAGGVGQPQHF.

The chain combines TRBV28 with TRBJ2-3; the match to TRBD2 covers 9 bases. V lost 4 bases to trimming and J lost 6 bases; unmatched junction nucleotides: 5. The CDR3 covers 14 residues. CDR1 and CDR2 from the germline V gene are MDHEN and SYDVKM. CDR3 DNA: TGTGCCAGCAGTTGGGCTAGCGGGGTCGATACGCAGTATTTT. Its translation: CASSWASGVDTQYF.

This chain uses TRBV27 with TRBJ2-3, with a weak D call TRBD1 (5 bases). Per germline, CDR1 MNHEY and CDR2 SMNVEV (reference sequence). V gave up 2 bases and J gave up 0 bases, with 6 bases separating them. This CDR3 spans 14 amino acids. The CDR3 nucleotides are TGTGCCAGCAGTTTAGCAGGGAGCACAGATACGCAGTATTTT. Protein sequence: CASSLAGSTDTQYF.

The CDR3 DNA reads TGCGCCAGCAGCTCCTTGGGACAGGGAAACTATGGCTACACCTTC. It yields the protein CASSSLGQGNYGYTF. V usage is TRBV5-1 and J usage is TRBJ1-2; 9 bases are shared with TRBD1. Germline V gene lookup returns CDR1 SGHRS and CDR2 YFSETQ. J lost 2 bases, V lost 3 bases, and 5 bases had no gene match. The length of the CDR3 is 15 residues. The whole variable domain, remainder taken from reference TRBV5-1 and TRBJ1-2, is KAGVTQTPRYLIKTRGQQVTLSCSPISGHRSVSWYQQTPGQGLQFLFEYFSETQRNKGNFPGRFSGRQFSNSRSEMNVSTLELGDSALYLCASSSLGQGNYGYTFGSGTRLTVV.

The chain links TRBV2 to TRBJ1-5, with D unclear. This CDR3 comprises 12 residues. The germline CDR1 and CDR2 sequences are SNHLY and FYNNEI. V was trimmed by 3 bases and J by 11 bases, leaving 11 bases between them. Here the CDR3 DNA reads TGTGCCAGCAGTGATTACAACCAGGCCCAGCATTTT. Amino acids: CASSDYNQAQHF.

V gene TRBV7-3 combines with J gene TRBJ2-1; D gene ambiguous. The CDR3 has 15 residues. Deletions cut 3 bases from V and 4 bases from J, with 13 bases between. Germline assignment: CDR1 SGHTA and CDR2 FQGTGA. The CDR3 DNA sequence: TGTGCCAGCAGCTTTGACACACCACCTTACAATGAGCAGTTCTTC. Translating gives CASSFDTPPYNEQFF. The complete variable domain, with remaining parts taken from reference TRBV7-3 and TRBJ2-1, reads GAGVSQTPSNKVTEKGKYVELRCDPISGHTALYWYRQSLGQGPEFLIYFQGTGAADDSGLPNDRFFAVRPEGSVSTLKIQRTERGDSAVYLCASSFDTPPYNEQFFGPGTRLTVL.

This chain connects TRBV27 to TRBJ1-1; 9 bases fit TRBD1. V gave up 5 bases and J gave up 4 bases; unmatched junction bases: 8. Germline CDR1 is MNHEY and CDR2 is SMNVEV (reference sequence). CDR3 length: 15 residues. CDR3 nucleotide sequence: TGTGCCAGCAGTCCCCGGCGGGACAGGGTCACTGAAGCTTTCTTT. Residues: CASSPRRDRVTEAFF.